The 9 T cell receptor beta chains reported below all come from one sample, sequenced in a study of CXCR3-negative and CXCR3-positive naive CD8 T cells. Carrying UMI labels, the TRB cDNA libraries were prepared through 5' RACE. Reprocessing the 5' RACE reads, TCRdb reports a single entry for every CDR3 protein and omits DNA. This sample's table reports about 92,000 distinct CDR3 sequences. Sample: naive CXCR3- CD8+ T cells from blood. Subset denoted: CD45RO-CCR7+CD27+CD95- naive CD8+ T cells lacking CXCR3 (TNR3-). The receptors derive from a human donor in good health. Some clones in this sample may be carry-over from other donors' samples.

The gene calls are TRBV30 and TRBJ2-5; the D call from TCRdb, TRBD1, cannot be confirmed without DNA. This CDR3 is 12 amino acids long. Germline values: CDR1 GTSNPN, CDR2 SVGIG (reference sequence). The CDR3 sequence is CAWSGTEETQYF.

The V gene is TRBV29-1, the J gene TRBJ2-1; the TRBD2 assignment by TCRdb is unverifiable without DNA. The CDR3 contains 12 residues. Germline V lookup: CDR1 SQVTM, CDR2 ANQGSEA. The CDR3: CSVRGGLNEQFF.

The chain has TRBV5-1 and TRBJ1-1; TCRdb calls TRBD1, which cannot be checked without DNA. This CDR3 comprises 12 residues. CDR1 and CDR2 from the germline V gene are SGHRS and YFSETQ. CDR3 residues: CASRDRDTEAFF.

The chain joins TRBV5-1 to TRBJ1-6. CDR1 is SGHRS, CDR2 YFSETQ, per germline. The length of the CDR3 is 16 residues. The CDR3 loop is CASSYGEAVLNSPLHF.

J is TRBJ1-1 and V is TRBV20-1; TCRdb's D gene call, TRBD1, goes unchecked for lack of DNA. This CDR3 has 13 amino acids. Germline V gives CDR1 DFQATT, CDR2 SNEGSKA (reference sequence). This CDR3 reads CSASGTGGGGAFF.

This sequence joins TRBV29-1 and TRBJ2-6. CDR1 and CDR2 (germline): SQVTM, ANQGSEA. There are 17 residues in the CDR3. CDR3 sequence reads: CSVEDSQKNSGANVLTF.

The chain combines TRBV28 with TRBJ2-5; TCRdb reports TRBD2, a call that lacks DNA to check it against. Germline V gene data show CDR1 as MDHEN and CDR2 as SYDVKM. The CDR3 loop spans 13 amino acids. This chain's CDR3 is CASSQTSGRAQYF. The full variable domain, in which reference TRBV28 and TRBJ2-5 provide the parts outside the CDR3, is DVKVTQSSRYLVKRTGEKVFLECVQDMDHENMFWYRQDPGLGLRLIYFSYDVKMKEKGDIPEGYSVSREKKERFSLILESASTNQTSMYLCASSQTSGRAQYFGPGTRLLVL.

The chain recombines TRBV5-4 with TRBJ2-2; without DNA, the TCRdb call of TRBD1 cannot be checked. The CDR3 loop spans 14 amino acids. Germline values: CDR1 SGHNT, CDR2 YYREEE (reference sequence). The CDR3 protein is CASEGEPFTGELFF.

This chain connects TRBV29-1 to TRBJ2-7; the D gene TCRdb calls, TRBD1, cannot be checked with no DNA. The germline V gene has CDR1 SQVTM and CDR2 ANQGSEA. CDR3 size: 15 residues. The CDR3 spells CSVGLWDRGSYEQYF.